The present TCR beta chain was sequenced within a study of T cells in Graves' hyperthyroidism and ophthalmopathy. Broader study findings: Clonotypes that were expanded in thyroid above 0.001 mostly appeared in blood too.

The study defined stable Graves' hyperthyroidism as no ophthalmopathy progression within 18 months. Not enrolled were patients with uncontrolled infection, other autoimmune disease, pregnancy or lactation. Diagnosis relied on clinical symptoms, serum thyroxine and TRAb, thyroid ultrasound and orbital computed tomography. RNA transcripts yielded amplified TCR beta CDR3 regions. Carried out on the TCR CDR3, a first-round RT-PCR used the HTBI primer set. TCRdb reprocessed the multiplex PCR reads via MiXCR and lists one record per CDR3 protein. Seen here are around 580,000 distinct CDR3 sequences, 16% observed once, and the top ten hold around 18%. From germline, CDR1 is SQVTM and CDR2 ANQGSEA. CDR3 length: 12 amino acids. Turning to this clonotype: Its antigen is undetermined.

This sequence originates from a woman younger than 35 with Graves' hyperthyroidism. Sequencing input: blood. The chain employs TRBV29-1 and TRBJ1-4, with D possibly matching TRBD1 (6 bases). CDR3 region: CSSQGQDEKLFF. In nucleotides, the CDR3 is TGCAGTTCACAGGGTCAAGATGAAAAACTGTTTTTT.